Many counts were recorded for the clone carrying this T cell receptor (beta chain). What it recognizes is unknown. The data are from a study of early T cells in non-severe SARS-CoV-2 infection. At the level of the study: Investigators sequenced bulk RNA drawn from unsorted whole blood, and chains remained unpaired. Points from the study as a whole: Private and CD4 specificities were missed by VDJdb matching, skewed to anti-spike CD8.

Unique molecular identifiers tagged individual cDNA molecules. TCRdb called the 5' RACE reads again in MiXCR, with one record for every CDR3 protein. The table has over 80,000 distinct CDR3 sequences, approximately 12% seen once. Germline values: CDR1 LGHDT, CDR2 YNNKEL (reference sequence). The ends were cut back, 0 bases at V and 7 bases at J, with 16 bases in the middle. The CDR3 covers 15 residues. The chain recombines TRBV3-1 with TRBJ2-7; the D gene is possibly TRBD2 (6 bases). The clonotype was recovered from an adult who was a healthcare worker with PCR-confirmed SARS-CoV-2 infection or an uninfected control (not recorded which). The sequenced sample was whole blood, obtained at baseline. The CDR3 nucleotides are TGTGCCAGCAGCCAAGATCGGAGGGAGTCGAGAGAGCAGTACTTC. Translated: CASSQDRRESREQYF.